These 26 T cell receptor beta chains were all obtained from the same sample, sequenced in a study of read filtering for tumor transcriptome and immune sequencing. Molecular barcoded adaptors covering alpha/delta and beta/gamma chains were used on around 370 ng RNA. MiXCR was run by TCRdb on the reads, yielding one entry per CDR3 protein. The table lists approximately 23,000 distinct CDR3 sequences, around 20% of them singletons. The sequenced material came from a population of CD138-negative cells sorted from bone marrow. The source is a donor over 35 with multiple myeloma.

The chain uses TRBV6-5 and TRBJ2-7, with D perhaps matching TRBD1 (5 bases). TRBJ2-1 matches the DNA end more closely, so the J call is doubtful. CDR1 is MNHEY, CDR2 SVGAGI, per germline. This CDR3 has 15 residues. CDR3 sequence (DNA): TGTGCCAGCAGATATAGTAGGGGAAGCTCTTACGAGCAGTTCTTC. Translation: CASRYSRGSSYEQFF.

This clonotype has a count of ten or more. This chain links TRBV28 with TRBJ1-5; D unclear. The CDR3 runs 15 residues. Germline V CDR1 and CDR2: MDHEN, SYDVKM. V gave up 2 bases and J gave up 0 bases, with 8 bases separating them. The CDR3 here is CASSLKGYSNQPQHF. As DNA, the CDR3 is TGTGCCAGCAGTTTAAAGGGTTATAGCAATCAGCCCCAGCATTTT.

As to this clonotype: This may be a read error: a much more frequent sequence differs by one nucleotide. The chain recombines TRBV20-1 with TRBJ2-7; 10 bases agree with TRBD2. In germline, CDR1 is DFQATT, CDR2 SNEGSKA (reference sequence). The CDR3 has 14 residues. The DNA for the CDR3 is TGCAGTGCTAGTAGGGCTAGCGGGAGTTACGGGCAGTACTTC. Its protein product is CSASRASGSYGQYF.

This clonotype occurred many times. This rearrangement joins TRBV30 to TRBJ2-1; D uncertain. This CDR3 contains 13 residues. Trimming took off 2 bases at V and 4 bases at J, with 9 bases between the two ends. Per germline, CDR1 GTSNPN and CDR2 SVGIG (reference sequence). The CDR3 nucleotides are TGTGCCTGGAGTAGTAGCAAATACAATGAGCAGTTCTTC. Its translation is CAWSSSKYNEQFF.

Concerning this clonotype: Since a far larger clone is one base different, this is likely a read error. The chain employs TRBV12-3 or TRBV12-4 and TRBJ2-3, with TRBD2 identical over 11 bases. The CDR3 consists of 18 residues. CDR3 nucleotide sequence: TGTGCCAGCAGTTTGGAGACTAGCGGGACCGGGCGCGGAGATGCGCAGTATTTT. Protein: CASSLETSGTGRGDAQYF.

About this clonotype: This CDR3 is missing its conserved last phenylalanine or tryptophan, likely due to a read error. The genes are TRBV6-5 and TRBJ2-7; 11 nucleotides align to TRBD1. The CDR3 is made up of 14 amino acids. Germline values: CDR1 MNHEY, CDR2 SVGAGI. The CDR3 sequence is CASRLGQGVYQQYL. The CDR3 DNA reads TGTGCCAGCAGGTTGGGACAGGGGGTCTACCAGCAGTACTTA.

This clonotype was detected only a few times. This chain joins TRBV5-1 and TRBJ2-7; D tentatively fits TRBD1 or TRBD2 (5 bases each). Deletions cut 7 bases from V and 5 bases from J, with 19 bases between. The CDR3 loop spans 14 amino acids. Germline assignment: CDR1 SGHRS and CDR2 YFSETQ. In DNA form, the CDR3 reads TGCGCCAGCTCCGAGGGGTTTATGAGGAACGAGCAGTACTTC. Its protein is CASSEGFMRNEQYF.

This clonotype is termed medium-sized. The chain joins TRBV5-1 to TRBJ2-7; D unclear. With 3 bases removed from V and 6 bases from J, the gap between germline ends came to 16 bases. The CDR3 is 14 residues long. CDR1 is SGHRS and CDR2 is YFSETQ in the germline V gene. CDR3 DNA: TGCGCCAGCAGCTACGACCCGCGCCTTGGCGAGCAGTACTTC. This codes for CASSYDPRLGEQYF. Drawing the rest from reference TRBV5-1 and TRBJ2-7, the complete variable domain is KAGVTQTPRYLIKTRGQQVTLSCSPISGHRSVSWYQQTPGQGLQFLFEYFSETQRNKGNFPGRFSGRQFSNSRSEMNVSTLELGDSALYLCASSYDPRLGEQYFGPGTRLTVT.

The chain carries TRBV6-2 or TRBV6-3 and TRBJ1-1; no definite D call. The ends were cut back, 6 bases at V and 3 bases at J, with 11 bases in the middle. The germline V gene encodes CDR1 MNHEY and CDR2 SVGEGT. This CDR3 has 13 amino acids. In DNA, the CDR3 is TGTGCCAGCAGCCGAGGACCCGACACTGAAGCTTTCTTT. It translates to CASSRGPDTEAFF.

This clonotype was recorded many times. The gene calls are TRBV29-1 and TRBJ2-1; the match to TRBD2 covers 14 bases. Germline CDR1 reads SQVTM; CDR2 reads ANQGSEA. V lost 6 bases and J lost 2; bases outside the gene matches: 9. CDR3 length equals 17 residues. The CDR3 protein is CSVLGLAGVDAYNEQFF. CDR3 sequence (DNA): TGCAGCGTCCTGGGACTAGCGGGAGTTGACGCCTACAATGAGCAGTTCTTC.

Many counts were recorded for this clonotype. This chain links TRBV5-1 with TRBJ2-1; D may be TRBD2 (6 bases). CDR3 size: 16 residues. Germline assignment: CDR1 SGHRS and CDR2 YFSETQ. V was pared by 7 bases and J by 7 bases, with 24 bases between. The CDR3 DNA reads TGCGCCAGCGAGATTGGAGGAGGGGCTGCGAGAAATGAGCAGTTCTTC. This encodes CASEIGGGAARNEQFF.

To note about this clonotype: A much larger clonotype is one base distant, so this may be a read error. This rearrangement joins TRBV12-3 or TRBV12-4 to TRBJ2-7; either TRBD1 or TRBD2 may supply D (5 bases each). This CDR3 is built from 14 residues. CDR3 in DNA: TGTGCCAGCAGCTCCAGGGCCTTAGGCGGCGGGCAGTGCTTC. It is translated as CASSSRALGGGQCF.

This clonotype was observed many times. This rearrangement joins TRBV12-3 or TRBV12-4 to TRBJ2-1, with 10 bases fitting TRBD2. This CDR3 comprises 14 residues. V gave up 7 bases and J gave up 4 bases; unmatched junction bases: 4. DNA of the CDR3: TGTGCCAGCATCTTGACTAGCGGGTACAATGAGCAGTTCTTC. This codes for CASILTSGYNEQFF.

This clonotype was counted ten times or more. V is TRBV20-1 and J is TRBJ2-1, with TRBD2 identical over 11 bases. The CDR3 consists of 16 residues. Germline loops: CDR1 DFQATT, CDR2 SNEGSKA (reference sequence). V lost 0 bases and J lost 7; bases outside the gene matches: 8. The CDR3 reads CSARDRIAGGGNEQFF. The CDR3 nucleotides are TGCAGTGCTAGAGATCGGATAGCGGGAGGGGGTAATGAGCAGTTCTTC.

This clonotype came up many times. CDR3 bases: TGTGCCAGCAGCGGGCCGGGGACAGTCCCTGGGGCTTTCTTT. It specifies CASSGPGTVPGAFF. The J gene is TRBJ1-1, the V gene TRBV28; the match to TRBD1 covers 7 bases. Germline V CDR1 and CDR2: MDHEN, SYDVKM. CDR3 size: 14 residues. J was trimmed by 11 bases and V by 6 bases; bases with no gene match: 15. The full variable domain, in which reference TRBV28 and TRBJ1-1 provide the parts outside the CDR3, is DVKVTQSSRYLVKRTGEKVFLECVQDMDHENMFWYRQDPGLGLRLIYFSYDVKMKEKGDIPEGYSVSREKKERFSLILESASTNQTSMYLCASSGPGTVPGAFFGQGTRLTVV.

The chain joins TRBV12-5 to TRBJ2-1; D is undetermined. CDR3 length equals 14 residues. Germline V gives CDR1 LGHNT, CDR2 FRNRAP. Trimming left V 9 bases short and J 7 bases short, with 19 bases between. CDR3: CASALDLRSNEQFF. The CDR3 nucleotides read TGTGCTAGCGCCCTCGATCTTAGATCGAATGAGCAGTTCTTC.

Ten or more counts support this clonotype. V is TRBV7-9 and J is TRBJ2-1, with 10 bases fitting TRBD2. V lost 5 bases to trimming and J lost 3 bases; unmatched junction nucleotides: 16. Germline CDR1 is SEHNR and CDR2 is FQNEAQ (reference sequence). CDR3 length equals 19 residues. The CDR3 spells CASSPSAGSGRSNYNEQFF. CDR3 in DNA: TGTGCCAGCAGCCCCTCGGCCGGTAGCGGGAGGTCGAACTACAATGAGCAGTTCTTC.

This clonotype is categorized as medium-sized (0.01 to 0.1%). The genes are TRBV7-2 and TRBJ2-1; no definite D call. Germline V gene lookup returns CDR1 SGHTA and CDR2 FQGNSA. This CDR3 contains 13 residues. Trimming left V 2 bases short and J 7 bases short, with 9 bases between. CDR3 in amino acids: CASSLSYRNEQFF. CDR3 nucleotides: TGTGCCAGCAGCTTAAGCTATAGGAATGAGCAGTTCTTC.

The table lists this clonotype with many counts. V usage is TRBV15 and J usage is TRBJ1-1; a weak D match, TRBD1 (5 bases). The CDR3 has 16 amino acids. Deletions cut 0 bases from V and 1 base from J, with 12 bases between. The germline CDR1 and CDR2 sequences are LNHNV and YYDKDF (reference sequence). The CDR3 DNA follows: TGTGCCACCAGCAGAGATCCCTGGGGGGAGAACACTGAAGCTTTCTTT. This encodes CATSRDPWGENTEAFF.

This clonotype has just a few counts. A read error is possible here, since a much larger clone lies one base away. The chain combines TRBV6-1 with TRBJ2-2, with a weak D call TRBD1 (6 bases). Germline-derived CDR1 and CDR2 are MNHNS and SASEGT. CDR3 length equals 12 residues. The CDR3 is CAGSTGSGELFF. The CDR3 DNA reads as TGTGCCGGCAGTACAGGGTCCGGGGAGCTGTTTTTT.

This clonotype was seen many times. V usage is TRBV19 and J usage is TRBJ2-3; D is possibly TRBD2 (6 bases). The V end lost 5 bases, the J end lost 6 bases, and 21 bases lay between the germline ends. This CDR3 is built from 16 residues. Germline V gene lookup returns CDR1 LNHDA and CDR2 SQIVND (reference sequence). CDR3 amino acids: CASSGARAGWRDTQYF. DNA of the CDR3: TGTGCCAGTAGTGGCGCCCGTGCGGGATGGCGCGATACGCAGTATTTT.

Concerning this clonotype itself: One base separates it from a far larger clone, so it is likely a read error. V is TRBV12-3 or TRBV12-4 and J is TRBJ2-2, with TRBD1 as a possible D gene (6 bases). This CDR3 contains 15 residues. CDR3 nucleotides: TGTGCCAGCAGTTCCGGGACAACGAACACCGGGGAGCAGTTTTTT. Its translation is CASSSGTTNTGEQFF.

This clonotype was counted at least ten times. V gene TRBV20-1 combines with J gene TRBJ2-3; perhaps TRBD2 as D (6 bases). Germline V gene data show CDR1 as DFQATT and CDR2 as SNEGSKA (reference sequence). CDR3 size: 13 residues. Between the trimmed V and J ends, which lost 5 bases and 0 bases, there was a span of 9 bases. CDR3 bases: TGCAGTGCTTTAGCGGCTAGCACAGATACGCAGTATTTT. Encoded protein: CSALAASTDTQYF.

This clonotype was seen at least ten times. This chain uses TRBV28 with TRBJ2-7; D is undetermined. The germline CDR1 and CDR2 sequences are MDHEN and SYDVKM. The CDR3 spans 11 residues. V shed 1 base and J shed 7 bases, with 5 bases lying between them. CDR3 in DNA: TGTGCCAGCAGTTTATCTCGGGAGCAGTACTTC. Translated, it gives CASSLSREQYF.

About this clonotype: At one end, the junction sequence differs from germline, possibly due to a read error. V and J are TRBV29-1 and TRBJ2-1; D gene ambiguous. There are 13 residues in the CDR3. Per germline, CDR1 SQVTM and CDR2 ANQGSEA. In DNA form, the CDR3 reads TGCAACGCCAGTGTTAGCTCCTACGATGAGCAGTTCTTC. Its protein product is CNASVSSYDEQFF.

In its sample, this clonotype was seen many times. The V and J genes are TRBV20-1 and TRBJ2-3; TRBD2 is a possible D gene (6 bases). V dropped 1 base and J dropped 2 bases, with 7 bases sitting between them. This CDR3 is built from 13 residues. Germline assignment: CDR1 DFQATT and CDR2 SNEGSKA (reference sequence). The CDR3 protein is CSARAGVTDTQYF. The CDR3 DNA reads TGCAGTGCTAGAGCGGGAGTCACAGATACGCAGTATTTT.